This T cell receptor (beta chain) was sequenced for a study of blood T cell repertoires in COVID-19. Overall study: COVID-19 samples, acute and convalescent, were from the United States, Italy and Spain.

This clone has just one count. Clones were sequenced by immunoSEQ multiplex PCR, and TCRdb holds only the in-frame ones, with some missing. The sample consists of some 150,000 clones, 81% of them appearing once. The sample comprised peripheral blood. This sequence was found in a woman aged 60 to 75 with active or convalescent COVID-19.

This CDR3 reads CASSLADYGYTF. As DNA, the CDR3 is TGCGCCAGCAGCTTGGCCGACTATGGCTACACCTTC. The V call is TRBV5-1, the J call TRBJ1-2; D remains ambiguous. This CDR3 spans 12 amino acids. CDR1 SGHRS and CDR2 YFSETQ come from the germline V gene. The ends were cut back, 0 bases at V and 3 bases at J, with 3 bases in the middle. The full variable domain, completed using reference TRBV5-1 and TRBJ1-2, is KAGVTQTPRYLIKTRGQQVTLSCSPISGHRSVSWYQQTPGQGLQFLFEYFSETQRNKGNFPGRFSGRQFSNSRSEMNVSTLELGDSALYLCASSLADYGYTFGSGTRLTVV.